Below, 28 T cell receptor beta chains from the same sample are listed, as sequenced in a study of regulatory T cells in long-lasting Graves disease. Arm-PCR with iRepertoire HTBI primers amplified the CDR3 regions for these TCR beta libraries. TCRdb re-derived calls from the multiplex PCR reads in MiXCR, one entry per CDR3 protein. The data show 300,000 to 400,000 distinct CDR3 sequences, approximately 16% seen once. The time point denotes: newly diagnosed GD, antithyroid drugs for less than 3 months. The TCR library used RNA extracted from PBMCs. The sample also formed part of further work on T cells in Graves' hyperthyroidism and ophthalmopathy.

The material was peripheral blood mononuclear cells (PBMCs), obtained at new diagnosis, from a patient treated with antithyroid drugs. Every receptor here comes from a man in his forties with Graves disease.

This clonotype was observed a few times. The chain combines TRBV4-1 with TRBJ2-3, with TRBD2 identical over 13 bases. Unmatched junction bases numbered 5, after V lost 1 base and J lost 1 base. This CDR3 comprises 18 residues. CDR1 and CDR2 from the germline V gene are MGHRA and YSYEKL. CDR3 coding DNA: TGCGCCAGCAGCCAAGCGGTAGGACTAGCGGGGGGCACAGATACGCAGTATTTT. Its translation is CASSQAVGLAGGTDTQYF.

In this sample, this clonotype turned up many times. The chain carries TRBV7-2 and TRBJ2-4; the D gene is possibly TRBD1 (5 bases). Trimming took 4 bases from V and 2 from J, leaving 15 bases between them. The CDR3 is 16 amino acids. Germline V gene lookup returns CDR1 SGHTA and CDR2 FQGNSA. CDR3 sequence: CASSYQGLRTKNIQYF. In DNA form, the CDR3 reads TGTGCCAGCAGCTACCAGGGTCTTCGTACCAAAAACATTCAGTACTTC.

This clonotype was recorded at least ten times. The V call is TRBV28, the J call TRBJ2-7, with 8 positions matching TRBD1. From germline, CDR1 is MDHEN and CDR2 SYDVKM. The CDR3 has 15 amino acids. V lost 2 bases, J lost 7 bases, and 10 bases stayed unmatched. CDR3: CASSLPGQATREQYF. CDR3 DNA sequence: TGTGCCAGCAGTTTACCGGGACAGGCAACGCGGGAGCAGTACTTC.

The chain has TRBV28 and TRBJ1-1; D perhaps matches TRBD1 (6 bases). There are 15 residues in the CDR3. The V gene's germline CDR1 is MDHEN and CDR2 SYDVKM. V was trimmed by 4 bases and J by 1 base, leaving 13 bases between them. CDR3 DNA: TGTGCCAGCAGTTCTCGGGGGGCGGGGAACACTGAAGCTTTCTTT. It specifies CASSSRGAGNTEAFF.

This clonotype was found once. V and J are TRBV19 and TRBJ2-5; 7 bases line up with TRBD1. The J call is in doubt because the DNA end fits TRBJ2-1 better. CDR1 and CDR2 (germline): LNHDA, SQIVND (reference sequence). The CDR3 runs 13 residues. CDR3 loop: CASNDRDLHEQFF. CDR3 DNA: TGTGCCAGTAACGACAGGGACCTCCATGAGCAGTTCTTC.

This clonotype was recorded many times. This chain links TRBV9 with TRBJ2-1; 12 bases match TRBD2. This CDR3 has 14 amino acids. Germline CDR1 is SGDLS and CDR2 is YYNGEE. Trimming cost V 6 bases and J 5 bases; bases outside gene matches: 3. The CDR3: CASTRLAGDNEQFF. CDR3 nucleotides: TGTGCCAGCACCCGACTAGCGGGGGACAATGAGCAGTTCTTC.

V usage is TRBV6-5 and J usage is TRBJ2-3; D is tentatively TRBD1 or TRBD2 (5 bases each). V lost 0 bases and J 0 bases, leaving 10 bases between the germline ends. Germline V lookup: CDR1 MNHEY, CDR2 SVGAGI. The CDR3 is made up of 16 amino acids. CDR3 sequence: CASSYSSGDSTDTQYF. CDR3 nucleotide sequence: TGTGCCAGCAGTTACTCGTCTGGGGACAGCACAGATACGCAGTATTTT.

The chain links TRBV6-1 to TRBJ2-7, with D possibly matching TRBD2 (6 bases). Germline values: CDR1 MNHNS, CDR2 SASEGT. The CDR3 runs to 12 residues. With 8 bases removed from V and 3 bases from J, the gap between germline ends came to 11 bases. The CDR3 is CASANGGYEQYF. CDR3 in DNA: TGTGCCAGCGCAAACGGGGGCTACGAGCAGTACTTC.

This clonotype was recorded many times. V and J are TRBV18 and TRBJ2-3; D is uncertain. CDR1 is KGHSH, CDR2 LQKENI, per germline. This CDR3 region has 12 residues. The V and J ends lost 8 bases and 3 bases respectively, with 9 bases between them. CDR3 sequence reads: CASSPRTDTQYF. The CDR3 DNA reads as TGTGCCAGCAGCCCCCGTACAGATACGCAGTATTTT.

There are many counts of this clonotype. The V and J genes are TRBV11-2 and TRBJ2-5, with 9 bases fitting TRBD2. V dropped 0 bases and J dropped 3; count of bases not matched to a gene: 5. Germline V CDR1 and CDR2: SGHAT, FQNNGV. This CDR3 is built from 16 residues. The CDR3 spells CASSLETAGGEETQYF. DNA of the CDR3: TGTGCCAGCAGCTTAGAGACAGCGGGGGGCGAAGAGACCCAGTACTTC.

This clonotype came up a few times. This chain joins TRBV13 and TRBJ2-7; 8 nucleotides align to TRBD1. The CDR3 runs 12 residues. V was clipped by 8 bases and J by 3 bases; unmatched bases: 3. CDR1 and CDR2 (germline): PRHDT, FYEKMQ (reference sequence). The CDR3 spells CASAGQGYEQYF. CDR3 DNA: TGTGCCAGCGCAGGACAGGGCTACGAGCAGTACTTC.

This clonotype has ten or more counts. The chain combines TRBV12-3 or TRBV12-4 with TRBJ2-3; a weak D match, TRBD1 (6 bases). This CDR3 is 11 amino acids long. Trimming took 6 bases from V and 11 from J, leaving 12 bases between them. The DNA of the CDR3 is TGTGCCAGCAGCCCCGACAGGATGCAGTATTTT. As protein: CASSPDRMQYF.

This clonotype was observed a few times. The V call is TRBV5-6, the J call TRBJ1-4; D not resolved. The CDR3 sequence is 13 residues long. V lost 0 bases, J lost 5 bases, and 5 bases lay in between. Germline values: CDR1 SGHDT, CDR2 YYEEEE. The CDR3 DNA sequence: TGTGCCAGCAGCTTGGCCCCAAATGAAAAACTGTTTTTT. Translation: CASSLAPNEKLFF.

This clonotype came up many times. V and J are TRBV28 and TRBJ1-6; D gene unclear. Germline lookup yields CDR1 MDHEN and CDR2 SYDVKM. The CDR3 is 15 amino acids. Trimming shortened V by 3 bases and J by 8 bases, and 14 bases separated the two germline ends. CDR3 sequence reads: CASSLSRAFYSPLHF. In DNA form, the CDR3 reads TGTGCCAGCAGTTTGTCGCGGGCATTTTATTCACCCCTCCACTTT.

This clonotype was counted at least ten times. The V call is TRBV20-1, the J call TRBJ2-3; D is unclear. The germline V gene encodes CDR1 DFQATT and CDR2 SNEGSKA (reference sequence). Trimming pared 4 bases from V and 2 bases from J, leaving 7 bases between. This CDR3 spans 12 amino acids. This chain's CDR3 is CSAKPDTDTQYF. CDR3 DNA: TGCAGTGCTAAGCCGGACACAGATACGCAGTATTTT.

This chain connects TRBV28 to TRBJ1-5, with TRBD1 as a possible D gene (6 bases). CDR1 is MDHEN, CDR2 SYDVKM, per germline. The CDR3 has 17 amino acids. V lost 4 bases and J 0 bases, leaving 16 bases between the germline ends. CDR3 sequence reads: CASSYFTWTDSNQPQHF. CDR3 in DNA: TGTGCCAGCAGTTATTTTACCTGGACAGATAGCAATCAGCCCCAGCATTTT.

This clonotype appeared a few times. The rearrangement uses TRBV10-3 and TRBJ1-2; D not resolved. V was trimmed by 0 bases and J by 2 bases, leaving 7 bases between them. Germline CDR1 and CDR2: ENHRY and SYGVKD. The CDR3 has 14 amino acids. CDR3 region: CAISESGGNYGYTF. The CDR3 region has the DNA TGTGCCATCAGTGAGTCTGGAGGGAACTATGGCTACACCTTC.

The CDR3 DNA reads as TGTGCCAGCAGCCTCGCGAGTACGGGGGAGCAGTACTTC. Encoded protein: CASSLASTGEQYF. The chain combines TRBV11-2 with TRBJ2-7; D perhaps matches TRBD2 (5 bases). The CDR3 runs 13 residues. The V gene's germline CDR1 is SGHAT and CDR2 FQNNGV. Trimming pared 5 bases from V and 7 bases from J, leaving 15 bases between.

V is TRBV12-3 or TRBV12-4 and J is TRBJ2-1; TRBD2 agrees at 13 bases. V trimming: 5 bases; J trimming: 4 bases; junction bases outside the gene matches: 8. This CDR3 is 17 amino acids long. CDR3 sequence: CASSPQLAGGSYNEQFF. Written as DNA, the CDR3 is TGTGCCAGCAGTCCTCAACTAGCGGGGGGGAGTTACAATGAGCAGTTCTTC.

In this sample, this clonotype turned up many times. The chain combines TRBV5-1 with TRBJ2-7, with TRBD1 identical over 7 bases. The CDR3 spans 15 residues. Germline assignment: CDR1 SGHRS and CDR2 YFSETQ. With 0 bases clipped from V and 5 bases from J, the junction kept 8 bases outside the gene matches. The CDR3, as DNA: TGCGCCAGCAGCTTGGATGGGTACAGGGGCCACGAGCAGTACTTC. As protein: CASSLDGYRGHEQYF.

The chain couples TRBV4-3 to TRBJ2-1, with D possibly TRBD1 on 6 matching bases. Trimming removed 0 bases from V and 0 bases from J, with 12 bases in between. CDR3 length equals 17 residues. The germline V gene has CDR1 LGHNA and CDR2 YSLEER. CDR3 amino acids: CASSQESRGSSYNEQFF. CDR3 DNA: TGCGCCAGCAGCCAAGAATCGAGGGGGAGCTCCTACAATGAGCAGTTCTTC.

This clonotype was seen ten or more times. V usage is TRBV6-5 and J usage is TRBJ2-7; no clear D gene. V gave up 0 bases and J gave up 3 bases, with 21 bases separating them. The CDR3 extends over 18 amino acids. Germline CDR1 is MNHEY and CDR2 is SVGAGI. The CDR3, as DNA: TGTGCCAGCAGTTACTCGAAGTCCATCAACGGACCTCACTACGAGCAGTACTTC. This translates into CASSYSKSINGPHYEQYF.

This clonotype was detected only a few times. This sequence joins TRBV6-5 and TRBJ1-4, with D unclear. CDR3 length: 14 residues. V was pared by 0 bases and J by 5 bases, with 7 bases between. From germline, CDR1 is MNHEY and CDR2 SVGAGI. CDR3 nucleotides: TGTGCCAGCAGTTACTCGAGGGAGAATGAAAAACTGTTTTTT. It translates to CASSYSRENEKLFF.

This chain links TRBV28 with TRBJ2-7; D is tentatively TRBD1 or TRBD2 (5 bases each). CDR3 length: 15 residues. Per germline, CDR1 MDHEN and CDR2 SYDVKM. Trimming took off 9 bases at V and 4 bases at J, with 22 bases between the two ends. CDR3 protein: CASDSTGTSIYEQYF. DNA for the CDR3: TGTGCCAGTGATTCAACCGGGACGTCAATTTACGAGCAGTACTTC.

Comment on this clonotype: A read error is possible here, since a much larger clone lies one base away. CDR3 DNA: TGTGCCAGCAAAGGGCTGGGTGAAGCTTTATTT. This gives the protein CASKGLGEALF. This chain connects TRBV6-2 or TRBV6-3 to TRBJ1-1; D remains ambiguous. CDR3 length: 11 amino acids. Per germline, CDR1 MNHEY and CDR2 SVGEGT.

Concerning this clonotype itself: A much larger clone sits a single nucleotide away, making a read error possible. V gene TRBV9 combines with J gene TRBJ2-3, with 8 bases matching TRBD1. The ends lost 4 bases at V and 4 bases at J; junction bases unmatched: 2. This CDR3 region has 13 residues. The germline V gene encodes CDR1 SGDLS and CDR2 YYNGEE. The CDR3 here is CASSWTGSDTQYF. In nucleotides, the CDR3 is TGTGCCAGCAGCTGGACAGGGTCAGATACGCAGTATTTT.

The chain couples TRBV30 to TRBJ2-1; a weak D match, TRBD1 (6 bases). Germline V gene lookup returns CDR1 GTSNPN and CDR2 SVGIG (reference sequence). The CDR3 totals 12 residues. The V end lost 1 base, the J end lost 9 bases, and 10 bases lay between the germline ends. The CDR3 region is CAWSAGDTEQFF. DNA of the CDR3: TGTGCCTGGAGTGCAGGGGATACTGAGCAGTTCTTC.

Many counts were recorded for this clonotype. The chain links TRBV9 to TRBJ2-5; 9 bases match TRBD1. V shed 2 bases and J 3 bases; nucleotides not matched to a gene: 5. This CDR3 comprises 15 residues. The germline CDR1 and CDR2 sequences are SGDLS and YYNGEE. The CDR3 DNA reads as TGTGCCAGCAGCGTCGCGTGGACAGGGGAAGAGACCCAGTACTTC. Translated, it gives CASSVAWTGEETQYF.